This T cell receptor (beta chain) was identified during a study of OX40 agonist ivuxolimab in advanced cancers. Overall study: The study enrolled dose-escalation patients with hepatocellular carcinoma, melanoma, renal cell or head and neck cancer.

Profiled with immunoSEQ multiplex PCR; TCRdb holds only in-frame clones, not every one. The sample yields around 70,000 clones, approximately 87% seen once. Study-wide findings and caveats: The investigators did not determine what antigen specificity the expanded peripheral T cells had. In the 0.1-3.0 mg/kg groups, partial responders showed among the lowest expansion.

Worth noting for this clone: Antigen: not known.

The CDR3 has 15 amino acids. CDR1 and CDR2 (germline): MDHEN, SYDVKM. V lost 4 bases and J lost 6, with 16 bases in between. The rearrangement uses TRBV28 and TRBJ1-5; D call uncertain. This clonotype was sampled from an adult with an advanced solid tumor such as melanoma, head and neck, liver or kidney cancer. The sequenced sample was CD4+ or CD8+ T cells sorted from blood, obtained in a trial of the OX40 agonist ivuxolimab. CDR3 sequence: CASSSIRRAGQPQHF. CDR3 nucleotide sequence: TGTGCCAGCAGTTCCATTAGGAGGGCTGGTCAGCCCCAGCATTTT.